This entry concerns a single T cell receptor beta chain. The source of the sample is a study of control samples from healthy donors and cancer patients. The length of the CDR3 is 14 residues. Germline-derived CDR1 and CDR2 are LGHDT and YNNKEL (reference sequence). V was shortened by 0 bases and J by 0 bases, with 5 bases between the two germline ends. The method was immunoSEQ multiplex PCR; TCRdb's version includes in-frame clones alone and lacks a portion of them. The sample has tens of thousands of clones; around nine tenths are singletons. The sequenced sample was PBMCs. The chain joins TRBV3-1 (or the pseudogene TRBV3-2) to TRBJ1-2; no definite D call. The sequence derives from a woman aged 35 to 49 with lung cancer. The CDR3 DNA follows: TGTGCCAGCAGCCAAGACAGACCTAACTATGGCTACACCTTC. Translated, it gives CASSQDRPNYGYTF.